The 29 T cell receptor beta chains below come from one sample, sequenced in a study of T cell responses to AZD1222 COVID-19 vaccine. Method: immunoSEQ multiplex PCR; TCRdb's copy keeps in-frame clones and lacks some. The table shows around 270,000 clones, with 85% to 95% occurring only once. Sequenced here: peripheral blood, sampled 28 days after the second AZD1222 dose. Source of these receptors: an adult who received the AZD1222 COVID-19 vaccine.

V is TRBV6-2 or TRBV6-3 and J is TRBJ2-7, with TRBD2 identical over 9 bases. The CDR3 totals 18 residues. Germline CDR1 reads MNHEY; CDR2 reads SVGEGT. Germline trimming cut 2 bases from V and 3 bases from J; bases unmatched to any gene: 14. The CDR3 loop is CASSYALGEAGGRYEQYF. Written as DNA, the CDR3 is TGTGCCAGCAGTTACGCGCTAGGGGAAGCGGGGGGCCGCTACGAGCAGTACTTC.

The V call is TRBV7-9, the J call TRBJ2-7; D remains ambiguous. V dropped 3 bases and J dropped 4 bases, with 4 bases sitting between them. Germline V gives CDR1 SEHNR, CDR2 FQNEAQ (reference sequence). This CDR3 spans 11 amino acids. CDR3 protein: CASSLRYEQYF. For the CDR3, the DNA is TGTGCCAGCAGCTTGAGGTACGAGCAGTACTTC.

The genes are TRBV4-3 and TRBJ2-2; TRBD2 matches at 10 bases. V shed 5 bases and J 7 bases; nucleotides not matched to a gene: 10. Looked up from germline, CDR1 is LGHNA and CDR2 is YSLEER. This CDR3 comprises 16 residues. The CDR3 DNA reads TGCGCCAGCAGCTCCGGGACTAGCGTCGTTGTCGGGGAGCTGTTTTTT. Amino acid sequence: CASSSGTSVVVGELFF.

This chain connects TRBV19 to TRBJ1-2, with TRBD1 matching over 10 bases. CDR1 is LNHDA, CDR2 SQIVND, per germline (reference sequence). CDR3 length: 16 residues. After removal of 4 bases from V and 4 bases from J, the junction contained 9 bases not matched to a gene. The DNA of the CDR3 is TGTGCCAGTAGTAACCCCCCGGGACAGGGGCCCTATGGCTACACCTTC. Protein: CASSNPPGQGPYGYTF.

The genes are TRBV30 and TRBJ1-5, with D possibly TRBD1 on 5 matching bases. V dropped 3 bases and J dropped 2 bases, with 8 bases sitting between them. The CDR3 runs 13 residues. Germline-derived CDR1 and CDR2 are GTSNPN and SVGIG (reference sequence). CDR3 amino acids: CAWRGQGNQPQHF. DNA for the CDR3: TGTGCCTGGAGGGGGCAGGGCAATCAGCCCCAGCATTTT.

The chain combines TRBV29-1 with TRBJ2-3; D perhaps matches TRBD2 (6 bases). Germline V gives CDR1 SQVTM, CDR2 ANQGSEA. Trimming removed 5 bases at V and 5 bases at J, with 8 bases between. The CDR3 runs to 11 residues. CDR3 in DNA: TGCAGCGTTCCCGGGGGAGATACGCAGTATTTT. Protein product: CSVPGGDTQYF.

The chain joins TRBV1 to TRBJ2-7; the table calls TRBD1, which could not be checked here. TRBV1 is designated a pseudogene. This CDR3 comprises 15 residues. CDR3 in DNA: TGCACCAGCTCGGGTGGGCAGGGGCACTCCTACGAGCAGTACTTC. This sequence encodes CTSSGGQGHSYEQYF.

This clone appeared a few times. This chain uses TRBV5-1 with TRBJ1-6; the D gene is possibly TRBD1 (6 bases). Trimming removed 6 bases at V and 7 bases at J, with 17 bases between. The CDR3 totals 15 residues. Per germline, CDR1 SGHRS and CDR2 YFSETQ. The CDR3 region is CASTKEAGANSPLHF. Here the CDR3 DNA reads TGCGCCAGCACCAAGGAGGCAGGGGCGAATTCACCCCTCCACTTT.

The chain uses TRBV9 and TRBJ2-3; D possibly corresponds to TRBD1 (6 bases). Germline CDR1 and CDR2: SGDLS and YYNGEE. This CDR3 spans 14 amino acids. V lost 3 bases and J lost 4, with 12 bases in between. CDR3 protein: CASSAEQGADTQYF. The CDR3 bases are TGTGCCAGCAGCGCAGAACAGGGAGCAGATACGCAGTATTTT.

V and J are TRBV25-1 and TRBJ2-6, with no clear D. This CDR3 spans 15 amino acids. The germline gives CDR1 MGHDK, CDR2 SYGVNS. Trimming stripped 4 bases from V and 0 bases from J, with 7 bases between. CDR3 sequence: CASSASRSGANVLTF. The DNA for the CDR3 is TGTGCCAGCAGTGCGAGTCGCTCTGGGGCCAACGTCCTGACTTTC.

This clone was counted a single time. The chain carries TRBV5-1 and TRBJ1-2, with D maybe TRBD1 (5 bases). In germline, CDR1 is SGHRS, CDR2 YFSETQ. The ends were cut back, 4 bases at V and 2 bases at J, with 15 bases in the middle. The CDR3 runs 15 residues. CDR3 residues: CASSPATTENYGYTF. CDR3 DNA sequence: TGCGCCAGCAGCCCCGCTACGACAGAGAACTATGGCTACACCTTC.

The gene calls are TRBV18 and TRBJ1-1; D may be TRBD1 (6 bases). Trimming shortened V by 5 bases and J by 4 bases, and 17 bases separated the two germline ends. This CDR3 is 15 amino acids long. The germline gives CDR1 KGHSH, CDR2 LQKENI. The CDR3 DNA is TGTGCCAGCTCAGCAGCGGGGGCGGTGGGCACTGAAGCTTTCTTT. Encoded protein: CASSAAGAVGTEAFF. Supplemented by reference TRBV18 and TRBJ1-1, the full variable domain reads NAGVMQNPRHLVRRRGQEARLRCSPMKGHSHVYWYRQLPEEGLKFMVYLQKENIIDESGMPKERFSAEFPKEGPSILRIQQVVRGDSAAYFCASSAAGAVGTEAFFGQGTRLTVV.

The chain combines TRBV2 with TRBJ1-1, with D possibly matching TRBD1 (6 bases). This CDR3 has 15 residues. V dropped 4 bases and J dropped 3 bases, with 15 bases sitting between them. Germline V CDR1 and CDR2: SNHLY, FYNNEI. The CDR3 DNA is TGTGCCAGCAGTGCAACCAGGGGATTCGACACTGAAGCTTTCTTT. Amino acids: CASSATRGFDTEAFF. Full variable domain (remainder filled in from reference TRBV2 and TRBJ1-1): EPEVTQTPSHQVTQMGQEVILRCVPISNHLYFYWYRQILGQKVEFLVSFYNNEISEKSEIFDDQFSVERPDGSNFTLKIRSTKLEDSAMYFCASSATRGFDTEAFFGQGTRLTVV.

The chain combines TRBV2 with TRBJ1-1; no clear D. Trimming shortened V by 6 bases and J by 1 base, and 15 bases separated the two germline ends. CDR1 is SNHLY, CDR2 FYNNEI, per germline. The CDR3 length is 15 residues. In DNA form, the CDR3 reads TGTGCCAGCAGCCCTAGAGCCCGTAAGAACACTGAAGCTTTCTTT. As protein: CASSPRARKNTEAFF. Looking up the rest from reference TRBV2 and TRBJ1-1 gives the full variable domain: EPEVTQTPSHQVTQMGQEVILRCVPISNHLYFYWYRQILGQKVEFLVSFYNNEISEKSEIFDDQFSVERPDGSNFTLKIRSTKLEDSAMYFCASSPRARKNTEAFFGQGTRLTVV.

The rearrangement uses TRBV7-2 and TRBJ1-3; D is perhaps TRBD1 (5 bases). V was clipped by 5 bases and J by 2 bases, with 13 bases between them. CDR3 size: 15 residues. CDR1 is SGHTA, CDR2 FQGNSA, per germline. CDR3 bases: TGTGCCAGCAGCCCTTGGGACTTCCCTGGAAACACCATATATTTT. Translation: CASSPWDFPGNTIYF.

The gene calls are TRBV19 and TRBJ1-5, with 10 bases that match TRBD1. From germline, CDR1 is LNHDA and CDR2 SQIVND (reference sequence). This CDR3 has 16 residues. The trim removed 4 bases at V and 2 bases at J, leaving 5 bases unmatched. The CDR3 sequence is CASSTGTGVRNQPQHF. The CDR3, as DNA: TGTGCCAGTAGTACCGGGACAGGGGTTCGCAATCAGCCCCAGCATTTT.

The rearrangement links TRBV9 to TRBJ2-1; 7 positions match TRBD2. The CDR3 totals 15 residues. CDR1 SGDLS and CDR2 YYNGEE come from the germline V gene. The V segment lost 2 bases and the J segment 3 bases; nucleotides outside the gene matches: 5. The CDR3 reads CASSVGGSFYNEQFF. CDR3 nucleotides: TGTGCCAGCAGCGTCGGCGGGAGTTTCTACAATGAGCAGTTCTTC.

DNA for the CDR3: TGTGCCAGTAGTACAGTCAGCCGAAACTATGGCTACACCTTC. Its protein product is CASSTVSRNYGYTF. The V and J genes are TRBV19 and TRBJ1-2, with unresolved D. Trimming shortened V by 4 bases and J by 2 bases, and 11 bases separated the two germline ends. This CDR3 contains 14 residues. The germline V gene encodes CDR1 LNHDA and CDR2 SQIVND (reference sequence).

This chain joins TRBV2 and TRBJ2-3, with D tentatively TRBD2 (5 bases). CDR3 length equals 14 residues. Germline CDR1 SNHLY, CDR2 FYNNEI. V was cut by 3 bases and J by 4 bases, with 11 bases left in between. The CDR3, as DNA: TGTGCCAGCAGTGATCCCGGAGGCGCAGATACGCAGTATTTT. Protein sequence: CASSDPGGADTQYF.

V and J are TRBV5-4 and TRBJ1-1; D not certain. The CDR3 contains 13 residues. Germline V CDR1 and CDR2: SGHNT, YYREEE (reference sequence). V lost 7 bases and J lost 0, with 10 bases in between. This CDR3 reads CASFGGMNTEAFF. DNA of the CDR3: TGTGCCAGCTTTGGCGGAATGAACACTGAAGCTTTCTTT.

The chain uses TRBV5-1 and TRBJ1-6; 7 nucleotides match TRBD1. The CDR3 totals 15 residues. Germline V gene sequence: CDR1 SGHRS, CDR2 YFSETQ. V shed 0 bases and J 4 bases; nucleotides not matched to a gene: 1. CDR3 coding DNA: TGCGCCAGCAGCTTGGAGACAGGGTATAATTCACCCCTCCACTTT. It specifies CASSLETGYNSPLHF.

The chain couples TRBV11-2 to TRBJ1-2; TRBD1 is a possible D gene (5 bases). With 3 bases removed from V and 1 base from J, the gap between germline ends came to 9 bases. The CDR3 loop spans 14 amino acids. CDR1 SGHAT and CDR2 FQNNGV come from the germline V gene. The CDR3 nucleotides read TGTGCCAGCAGCTTGGGACCCATTAACTATGGCTACACCTTC. Protein product: CASSLGPINYGYTF.

V usage is TRBV6-5 and J usage is TRBJ2-7; the D gene is possibly TRBD1 (5 bases). V dropped 5 bases and J dropped 3 bases, with 11 bases sitting between them. Per the germline V gene, CDR1 is MNHEY and CDR2 is SVGAGI. The CDR3 runs 13 residues. DNA of the CDR3: TGTGCCAGCAGTCGGCAGGACAACTACGAGCAGTACTTC. Translation: CASSRQDNYEQYF.

This chain uses TRBV29-1 with TRBJ2-5; D gene unclear. From germline, CDR1 is SQVTM and CDR2 ANQGSEA. Trimming left V 2 bases short and J 5 bases short, with 12 bases between. CDR3 length: 13 amino acids. The chain's CDR3 is CSVEFGTGETQYF. For the CDR3, the DNA is TGCAGCGTTGAATTCGGTACCGGTGAGACCCAGTACTTC.

The J gene is TRBJ1-1, the V gene TRBV7-9; 11 positions match TRBD1. After removal of 5 bases from V and 4 bases from J, the junction contained 6 bases not matched to a gene. The CDR3 has 15 amino acids. The germline V gene has CDR1 SEHNR and CDR2 FQNEAQ (reference sequence). In DNA form, the CDR3 reads TGTGCCAGCAGCCGGACCGGGACAGGGGGCACTGAAGCTTTCTTT. It yields the protein CASSRTGTGGTEAFF.

The CDR3: CASSAGTGSGSPLHF. CDR3 coding DNA: TGTGCCAGCAGTGCCGGGACAGGGTCTGGTTCACCCCTCCACTTT. The chain links TRBV2 to TRBJ1-6; TRBD1 agrees at 9 bases. The CDR3 has 15 residues. In germline, CDR1 is SNHLY, CDR2 FYNNEI. Unmatched junction bases numbered 7, after V lost 4 bases and J lost 9 bases.

This clone has just one count. The rearrangement joins TRBV24-1 to TRBJ1-2; 8 positions agree with TRBD1. Per germline, CDR1 KGHDR and CDR2 SFDVKD. There are 19 residues in the CDR3. Unmatched junction bases numbered 18, after V lost 3 bases and J lost 4 bases. The CDR3 is CATSDTRTGLKFGLYGYTF. As DNA, the CDR3 is TGTGCCACCAGTGATACTCGGACAGGGCTCAAATTCGGACTCTATGGCTACACCTTC.

CDR3 protein: CASSFLAGPYEQYF. The CDR3 DNA follows: TGTGCCAGCAGCTTTCTAGCGGGGCCTTACGAGCAGTACTTC. J is TRBJ2-7 and V is TRBV7-2, with 9 bases lining up with TRBD2. The junction had 4 bases not matched to a gene; V was cut back by 3 bases and J by 4 bases. CDR1 SGHTA and CDR2 FQGNSA come from the germline V gene. The CDR3 has 14 amino acids.

Note on this clone: Other DNA sequences in the same sample also yield this CDR3. The chain combines TRBV9 with TRBJ2-3, with no clear D. CDR1 SGDLS and CDR2 YYNGEE come from the germline V gene. Trimming stripped 0 bases from V and 2 bases from J, with 4 bases between. The CDR3 consists of 13 residues. CDR3 in DNA: TGTGCCAGCAGCGTAGGTTCCACAGATACGCAGTATTTT. Translating gives CASSVGSTDTQYF.